In its sample, the clone carrying this T cell receptor gamma chain was seen a few times. Antigen: not known. RNA was extracted from the cells and then reverse transcribed. CDR3 amplicons came from multiplex PCR with pooled V-gene forward and constant-region reverse primers. TCRdb redid the clone calls on the multiplex PCR reads with CATT. Among 8,500 to 13,000 gamma-chain clones, around 45% were seen once, and the ten largest hold 2%. After alphabeta T cell depletion, CD3+ Vdelta1+ Vdelta2- thymocytes were sorted. These data belong to a study of Vδ1+ human thymocytes. Study results and caveats: The authors advised highly purified populations and single-cell validation. Thymic TRG and TRD repertoires appeared highly polyclonal.

Trimming at V came to 0 bases and at J to 3 bases, leaving 8 bases not matched to a gene. The CDR3 consists of 15 residues. The germline CDR1 and CDR2 sequences are VINAFY and YDVSNSKD. What was sequenced was Vdelta1+ gamma-delta thymocytes from the thymus. As to subset: FACS-sorted CD3+ TCRalphabeta- TCRVdelta1+ TCRVdelta2- thymocytes. The receptor comes from a boy under three years old who had congenital heart surgery. V usage is TRGV5 and J usage is TRGJ1 or TRGJ2. CDR3 DNA: TGTGCCACCTGGGACAGGCCTAGGAGTTATTATAAGAAACTCTTT. Translated: CATWDRPRSYYKKLF.